These 10 T cell receptor beta chains originate from one sample sequenced in a study of neurological immune-mediated disorders. TCRdb reprocessed the 5' RACE reads with MiXCR, giving one entry per CDR3 protein. The repertoire holds 25,000 to 35,000 distinct CDR3 sequences, with about 1.6% as singletons. The sequenced sample was PBMCs. The receptors shown here come from a young woman with multiple sclerosis.

This clonotype has a count of ten or more. The rearrangement uses TRBV20-1 and TRBJ2-7; 7 nucleotides align to TRBD1. Germline CDR1 is DFQATT and CDR2 is SNEGSKA (reference sequence). This CDR3 spans 12 amino acids. V was clipped by 5 bases and J by 4 bases; unmatched bases: 5. The CDR3 DNA reads TGCAGTGCTGTAACGACAGGGTACGAGCAGTACTTC. Translation: CSAVTTGYEQYF.

In this sample, this clonotype turned up many times. The V call is TRBV7-7, the J call TRBJ2-3; D is unresolved. V lost 5 bases and J lost 4, with 10 bases in between. Germline V gives CDR1 SSHAT, CDR2 FNYEAQ (reference sequence). This CDR3 is built from 13 residues. This chain's CDR3 is CASSQRTADTQYF. DNA for the CDR3: TGTGCCAGCAGCCAGCGAACGGCAGATACGCAGTATTTT.

This clonotype was seen ten or more times. The chain uses TRBV14 and TRBJ1-1; TRBD1 matches 10 bases. This CDR3 is built from 15 residues. Germline V lookup: CDR1 SGHDN, CDR2 FVKESK. Trimming at V came to 3 bases and at J to 1 base, leaving 2 bases not matched to a gene. CDR3 bases: TGTGCCAGCAGCCAGAGGACAGGGGGGAACACTGAAGCTTTCTTT. It codes for CASSQRTGGNTEAFF.

The V and J genes are TRBV7-8 and TRBJ1-1, with 9 bases identical to TRBD1. Looked up from germline, CDR1 is SGHVS and CDR2 is FQNEAQ. The J segment lost 4 bases and the V segment lost 1 base, leaving 4 bases of the junction unmatched. This CDR3 has 15 amino acids. The CDR3 reads CASSLGRDRATEAFF. The CDR3 coding sequence is TGTGCCAGCAGCTTAGGCAGGGACAGGGCCACTGAAGCTTTCTTT.

This clonotype was picked up many times. The V call is TRBV7-2, the J call TRBJ1-1; 9 bases agree with TRBD1. V dropped 3 bases and J dropped 3; count of bases not matched to a gene: 2. Per the germline V gene, CDR1 is SGHTA and CDR2 is FQGNSA. There are 14 residues in the CDR3. The CDR3 DNA reads TGTGCCAGCAGCTTTGGGACAGGGCACACTGAAGCTTTCTTT. Translation: CASSFGTGHTEAFF.

This clonotype has at least ten counts. The chain carries TRBV20-1 and TRBJ2-1, with D possibly matching TRBD1 (6 bases). The CDR3 covers 14 residues. V lost 6 bases, J lost 2 bases, and 14 bases lay in between. Germline V CDR1 and CDR2: DFQATT, SNEGSKA (reference sequence). CDR3 protein: CSASGGWTYNEQFF. CDR3 DNA sequence: TGCAGTGCCTCTGGGGGCTGGACCTACAATGAGCAGTTCTTC.

This clonotype showed up many times. The rearrangement links TRBV9 to TRBJ2-3, with D unclear. The V gene's germline CDR1 is SGDLS and CDR2 YYNGEE. This CDR3 comprises 16 residues. The V end lost 4 bases, the J end lost 4 bases, and 19 bases lay between the germline ends. CDR3 DNA: TGTGCCAGCAGCCCCCGGCGCCCCGAGAGCGCAGATACGCAGTATTTT. This gives the protein CASSPRRPESADTQYF. Together with reference TRBV9 and TRBJ2-3, the CDR3 gives the full variable domain: DSGVTQTPKHLITATGQRVTLRCSPRSGDLSVYWYQQSLDQGLQFLIQYYNGEERAKGNILERFSAQQFPDLHSELNLSSLELGDSALYFCASSPRRPESADTQYFGPGTRLTVL.

This clonotype occurred many times. The J gene is TRBJ2-7, the V gene TRBV15, with 8 bases aligning to TRBD1. In germline, CDR1 is LNHNV, CDR2 YYDKDF (reference sequence). The CDR3 extends over 14 amino acids. Trimming removed 0 bases from V and 2 bases from J; junction bases left unmatched: 0. The CDR3 sequence: CATSRDRGPYEQYF. The CDR3 DNA follows: TGTGCCACCAGCAGAGACAGGGGGCCCTACGAGCAGTACTTC.

The sample holds many counts of this clonotype. The chain has TRBV20-1 and TRBJ2-7; D perhaps matches TRBD1 (5 bases). V was clipped by 0 bases and J by 3 bases, with 18 bases between them. The CDR3 has 16 residues. Germline CDR1 is DFQATT and CDR2 is SNEGSKA (reference sequence). CDR3: CSARDPLQALNYEQYF. CDR3 bases: TGCAGTGCTAGAGACCCCCTACAGGCCCTAAACTACGAGCAGTACTTC.

This clonotype was counted at least ten times. J is TRBJ1-1 and V is TRBV7-2; D remains unclear. Germline V gene data show CDR1 as SGHTA and CDR2 as FQGNSA. Deletions cut 5 bases from V and 0 bases from J, with 13 bases between. The CDR3 totals 15 residues. The CDR3 here is CASSARVMVNTEAFF. The CDR3 nucleotides read TGTGCCAGCAGCGCGAGGGTGATGGTGAACACTGAAGCTTTCTTT.